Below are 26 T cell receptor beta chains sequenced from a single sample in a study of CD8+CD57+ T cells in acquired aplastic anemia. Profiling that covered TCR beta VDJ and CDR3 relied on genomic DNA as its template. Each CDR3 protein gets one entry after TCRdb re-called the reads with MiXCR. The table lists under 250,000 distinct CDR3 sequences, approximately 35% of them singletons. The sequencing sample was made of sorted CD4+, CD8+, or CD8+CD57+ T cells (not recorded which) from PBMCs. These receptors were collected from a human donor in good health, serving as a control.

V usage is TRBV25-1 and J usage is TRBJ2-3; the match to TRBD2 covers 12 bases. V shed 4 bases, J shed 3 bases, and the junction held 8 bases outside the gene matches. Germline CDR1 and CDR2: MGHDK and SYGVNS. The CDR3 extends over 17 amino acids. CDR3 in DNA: TGTGCCAGCAGTGGGACAGGACTAGCGGGGTGTACAGATACGCAGTATTTT. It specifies CASSGTGLAGCTDTQYF.

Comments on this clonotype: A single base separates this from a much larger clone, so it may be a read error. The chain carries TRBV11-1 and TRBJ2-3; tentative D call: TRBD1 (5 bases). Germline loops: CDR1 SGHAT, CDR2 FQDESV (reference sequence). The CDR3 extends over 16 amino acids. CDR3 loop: CASSLSSYVSTGTQYF. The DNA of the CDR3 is TGTGCCAGCAGCTTAAGCTCGTATGTCAGCACAGGTACGCAGTATTTT.

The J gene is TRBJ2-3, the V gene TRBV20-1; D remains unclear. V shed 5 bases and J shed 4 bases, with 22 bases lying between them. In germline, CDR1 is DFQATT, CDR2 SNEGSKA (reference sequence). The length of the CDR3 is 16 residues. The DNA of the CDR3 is TGCAGTGCTGCCCCAAATAGCTGGCCAGGCCCAGATACGCAGTATTTT. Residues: CSAAPNSWPGPDTQYF.

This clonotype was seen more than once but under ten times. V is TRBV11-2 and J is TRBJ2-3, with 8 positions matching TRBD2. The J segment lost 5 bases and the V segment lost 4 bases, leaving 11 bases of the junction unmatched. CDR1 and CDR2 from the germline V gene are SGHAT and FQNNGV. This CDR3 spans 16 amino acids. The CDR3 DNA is TGTGCCAGCAGCTCCCGCCGGGGGGGCCCGATAGATACGCAGTATTTT. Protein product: CASSSRRGGPIDTQYF.

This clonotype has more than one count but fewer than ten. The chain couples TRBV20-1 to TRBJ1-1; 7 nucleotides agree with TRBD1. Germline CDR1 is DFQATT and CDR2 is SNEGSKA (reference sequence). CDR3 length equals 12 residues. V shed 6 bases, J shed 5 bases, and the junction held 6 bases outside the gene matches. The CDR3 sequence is CSAANRGTEAFF. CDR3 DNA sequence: TGCAGTGCAGCTAACAGGGGTACTGAAGCTTTCTTT.

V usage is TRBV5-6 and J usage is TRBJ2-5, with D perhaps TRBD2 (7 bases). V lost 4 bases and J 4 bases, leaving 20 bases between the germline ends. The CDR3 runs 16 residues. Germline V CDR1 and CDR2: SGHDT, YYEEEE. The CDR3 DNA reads TGTGCCAGCAGCCTAGTAGGGGGGGGGTTAGGAGAGACCCAGTACTTC. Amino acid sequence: CASSLVGGGLGETQYF.

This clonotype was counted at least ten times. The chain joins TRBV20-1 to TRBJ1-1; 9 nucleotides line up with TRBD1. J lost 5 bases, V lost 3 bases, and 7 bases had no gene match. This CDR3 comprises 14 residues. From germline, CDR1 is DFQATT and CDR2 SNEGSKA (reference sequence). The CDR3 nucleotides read TGCAGTGCTAGGAGGACAGGGGCAATGACTGAAGCTTTCTTT. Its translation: CSARRTGAMTEAFF.

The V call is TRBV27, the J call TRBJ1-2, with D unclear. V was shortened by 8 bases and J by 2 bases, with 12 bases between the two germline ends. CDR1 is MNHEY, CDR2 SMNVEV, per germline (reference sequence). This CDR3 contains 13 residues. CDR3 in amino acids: CASYSRQNYGYTF. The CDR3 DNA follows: TGTGCCAGCTATTCGAGACAAAACTATGGCTACACCTTC.

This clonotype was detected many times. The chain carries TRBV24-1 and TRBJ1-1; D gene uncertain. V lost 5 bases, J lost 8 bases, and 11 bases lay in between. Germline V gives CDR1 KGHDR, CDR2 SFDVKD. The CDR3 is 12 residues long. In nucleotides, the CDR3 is TGTGCCACCAGTGGAGGACGGAACGAAGCTTTCTTT. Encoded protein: CATSGGRNEAFF.

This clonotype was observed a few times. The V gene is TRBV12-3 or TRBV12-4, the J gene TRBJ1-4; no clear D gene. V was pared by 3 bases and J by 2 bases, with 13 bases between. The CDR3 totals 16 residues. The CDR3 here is CASSFWGLSTNEKLFF. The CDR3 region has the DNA TGTGCCAGCAGTTTTTGGGGTCTTTCGACTAATGAAAAACTGTTTTTT.

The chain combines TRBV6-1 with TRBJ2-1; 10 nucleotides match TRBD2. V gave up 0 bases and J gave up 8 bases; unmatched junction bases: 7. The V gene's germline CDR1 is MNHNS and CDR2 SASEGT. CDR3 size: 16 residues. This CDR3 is CASSEAPAGGPYEQFF. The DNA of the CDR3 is TGTGCCAGCAGTGAAGCTCCAGCGGGAGGGCCATATGAGCAGTTCTTC.

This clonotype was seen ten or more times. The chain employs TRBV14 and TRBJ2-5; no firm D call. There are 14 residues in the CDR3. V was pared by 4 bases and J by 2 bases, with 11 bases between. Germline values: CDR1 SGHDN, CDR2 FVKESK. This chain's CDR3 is CASSLRLGQETQYF. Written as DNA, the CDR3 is TGTGCCAGCAGCCTACGACTTGGGCAAGAGACCCAGTACTTC.

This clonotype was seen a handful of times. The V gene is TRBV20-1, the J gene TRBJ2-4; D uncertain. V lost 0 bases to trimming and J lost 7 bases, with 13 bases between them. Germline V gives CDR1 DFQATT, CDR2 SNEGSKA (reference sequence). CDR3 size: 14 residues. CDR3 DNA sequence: TGCAGTGCTAGAGACCCTGTTGTGGCGAACATTCAGTACTTC. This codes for CSARDPVVANIQYF.

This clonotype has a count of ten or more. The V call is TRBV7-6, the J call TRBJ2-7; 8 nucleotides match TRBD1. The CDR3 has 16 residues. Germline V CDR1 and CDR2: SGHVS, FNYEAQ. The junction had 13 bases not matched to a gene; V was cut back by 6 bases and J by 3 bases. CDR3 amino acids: CASSHSPGQGYYEQYF. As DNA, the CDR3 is TGTGCCAGCAGTCATAGCCCCGGACAGGGCTACTACGAGCAGTACTTC.

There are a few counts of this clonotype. The CDR3 here is CASSPAEAKNIQYF. The CDR3 nucleotides are TGTGCCAGCAGCCCTGCCGAGGCCAAAAACATTCAGTACTTC. The chain combines TRBV11-2 with TRBJ2-4, with D uncertain. Trimming stripped 5 bases from V and 1 base from J, with 9 bases between. Germline V gives CDR1 SGHAT, CDR2 FQNNGV. The CDR3 length is 14 residues.

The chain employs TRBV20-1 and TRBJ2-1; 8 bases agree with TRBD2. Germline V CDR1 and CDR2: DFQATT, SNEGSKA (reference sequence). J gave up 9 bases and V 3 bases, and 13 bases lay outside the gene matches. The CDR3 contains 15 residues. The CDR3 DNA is TGCAGTGCTAGTAGGTGGTCGGGGGGGCAAAGTGAGCAGTTCTTC. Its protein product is CSASRWSGGQSEQFF.

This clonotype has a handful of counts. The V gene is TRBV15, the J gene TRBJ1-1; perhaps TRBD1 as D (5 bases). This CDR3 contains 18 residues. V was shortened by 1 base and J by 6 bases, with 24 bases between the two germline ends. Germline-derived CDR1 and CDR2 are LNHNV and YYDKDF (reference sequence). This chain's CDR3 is CATSRAPKLQVNYAEAFF. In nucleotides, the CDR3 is TGTGCCACCAGCAGAGCCCCTAAATTACAGGTGAACTACGCTGAAGCTTTCTTT.

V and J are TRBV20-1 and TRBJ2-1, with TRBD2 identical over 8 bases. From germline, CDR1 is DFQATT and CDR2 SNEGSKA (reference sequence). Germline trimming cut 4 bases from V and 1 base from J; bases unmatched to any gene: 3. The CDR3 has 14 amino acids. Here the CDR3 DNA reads TGCAGTGCTATCGGGGGGGGGTCCTACAATGAGCAGTTCTTC. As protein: CSAIGGGSYNEQFF.

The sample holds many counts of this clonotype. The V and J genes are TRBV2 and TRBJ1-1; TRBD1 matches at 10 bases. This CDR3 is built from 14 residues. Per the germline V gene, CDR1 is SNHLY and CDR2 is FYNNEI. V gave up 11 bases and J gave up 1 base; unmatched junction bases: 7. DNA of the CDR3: TGTGCCTGGACAGGGGGATCCCGGAACACTGAAGCTTTCTTT. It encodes CAWTGGSRNTEAFF. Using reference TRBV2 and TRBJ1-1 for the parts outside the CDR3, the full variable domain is EPEVTQTPSHQVTQMGQEVILRCVPISNHLYFYWYRQILGQKVEFLVSFYNNEISEKSEIFDDQFSVERPDGSNFTLKIRSTKLEDSAMYFCAWTGGSRNTEAFFGQGTRLTVV.

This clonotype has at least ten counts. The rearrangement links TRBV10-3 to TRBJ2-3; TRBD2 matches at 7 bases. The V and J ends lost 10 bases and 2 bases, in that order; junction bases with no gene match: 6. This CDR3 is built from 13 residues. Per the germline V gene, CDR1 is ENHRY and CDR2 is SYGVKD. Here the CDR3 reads CATKLAPTDTQYF. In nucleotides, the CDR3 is TGTGCCACTAAACTAGCGCCCACAGATACGCAGTATTTT.

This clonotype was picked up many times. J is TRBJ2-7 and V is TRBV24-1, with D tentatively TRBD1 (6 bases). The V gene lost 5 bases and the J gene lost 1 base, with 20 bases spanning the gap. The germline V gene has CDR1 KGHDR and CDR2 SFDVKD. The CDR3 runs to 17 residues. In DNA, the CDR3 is TGTGCCACCAGTGCCGGCCCCGGGCAGGGGTCTTCCTACGAGCAGTACTTC. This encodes CATSAGPGQGSSYEQYF.

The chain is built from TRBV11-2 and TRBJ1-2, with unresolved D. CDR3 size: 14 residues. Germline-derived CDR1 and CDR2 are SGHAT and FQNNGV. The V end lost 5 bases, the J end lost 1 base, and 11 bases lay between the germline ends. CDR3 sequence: CASSPNGLNYGYTF. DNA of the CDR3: TGTGCCAGCAGCCCCAATGGACTTAACTATGGCTACACCTTC.

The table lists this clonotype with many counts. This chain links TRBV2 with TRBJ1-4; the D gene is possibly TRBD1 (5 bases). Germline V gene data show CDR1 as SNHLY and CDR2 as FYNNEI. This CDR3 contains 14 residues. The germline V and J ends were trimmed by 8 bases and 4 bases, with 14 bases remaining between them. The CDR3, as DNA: TGTGCCAGCGAAGAGGGGCGTTATAATGAAAAACTGTTTTTT. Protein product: CASEEGRYNEKLFF.

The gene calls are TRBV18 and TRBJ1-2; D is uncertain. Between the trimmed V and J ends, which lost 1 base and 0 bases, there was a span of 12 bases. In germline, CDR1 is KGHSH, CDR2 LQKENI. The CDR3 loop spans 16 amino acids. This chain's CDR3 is CASSPLSGLANYGYTF. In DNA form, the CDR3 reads TGTGCCAGCTCACCACTATCGGGGTTAGCTAACTATGGCTACACCTTC.

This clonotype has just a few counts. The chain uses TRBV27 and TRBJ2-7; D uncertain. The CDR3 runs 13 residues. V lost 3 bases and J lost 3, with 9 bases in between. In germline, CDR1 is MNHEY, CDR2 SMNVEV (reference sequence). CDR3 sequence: CASSFTKNYEQYF. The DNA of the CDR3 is TGTGCCAGCAGTTTCACCAAGAACTACGAGCAGTACTTC.

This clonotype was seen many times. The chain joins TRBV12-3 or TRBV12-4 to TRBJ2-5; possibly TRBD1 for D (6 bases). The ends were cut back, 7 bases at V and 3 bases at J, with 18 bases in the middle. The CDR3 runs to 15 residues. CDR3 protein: CASNKLGAGKETQYF. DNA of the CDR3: TGTGCCAGCAACAAACTGGGGGCTGGTAAAGAGACCCAGTACTTC.